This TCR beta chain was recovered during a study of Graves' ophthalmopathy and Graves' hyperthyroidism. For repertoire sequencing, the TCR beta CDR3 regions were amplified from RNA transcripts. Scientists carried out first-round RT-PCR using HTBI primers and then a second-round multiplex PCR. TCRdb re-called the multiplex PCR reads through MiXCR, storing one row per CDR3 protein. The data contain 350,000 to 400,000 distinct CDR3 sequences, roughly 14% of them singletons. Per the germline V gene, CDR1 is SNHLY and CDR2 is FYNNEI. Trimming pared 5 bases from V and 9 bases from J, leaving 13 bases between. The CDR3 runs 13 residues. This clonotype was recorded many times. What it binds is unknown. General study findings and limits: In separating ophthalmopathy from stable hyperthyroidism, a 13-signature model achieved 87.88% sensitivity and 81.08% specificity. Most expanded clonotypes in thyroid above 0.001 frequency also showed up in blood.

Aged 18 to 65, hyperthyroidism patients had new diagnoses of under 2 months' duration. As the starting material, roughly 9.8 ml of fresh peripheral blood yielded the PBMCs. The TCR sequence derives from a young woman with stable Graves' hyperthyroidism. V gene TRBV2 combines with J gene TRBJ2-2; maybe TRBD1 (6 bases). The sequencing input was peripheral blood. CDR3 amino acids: CASSPYRDRELFF. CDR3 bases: TGTGCCAGCAGTCCCTACCGGGACAGGGAGCTGTTTTTT.